This T cell receptor (beta chain) is from a study of T cells in Graves' hyperthyroidism and ophthalmopathy. The sample holds many counts of this clonotype. Its matching antigen is unknown. RNA transcripts served as the template for amplifying TCR beta CDR3 regions. An initial round of RT-PCR targeting the TCR CDR3 relied on the HTBI primer set. Via MiXCR, TCRdb re-called the multiplex PCR reads, giving one row per CDR3 protein. The table records about 610,000 distinct CDR3 sequences, roughly 14% of them present only once. Looked up from germline, CDR1 is SGHAT and CDR2 is FQNNGV. Trimming removed 3 bases from V and 8 bases from J, with 14 bases in between. This CDR3 comprises 15 residues. Study-level results: Among clonotypes expanded in thyroid above 0.001, most were also found in blood. Ophthalmopathy and stable hyperthyroidism were separated by a 13 V-J model. The model made its ophthalmopathy prediction, and onset followed a median approximately six months later.

Patients showing uncontrolled infection, other autoimmune disease, pregnancy or lactation were ineligible. The sample taken for sequencing was blood. The sequence was collected from a middle-aged woman with Graves' ophthalmopathy. V gene TRBV11-2 combines with J gene TRBJ1-6; possibly TRBD1 for D (5 bases). The CDR3 nucleotides are TGTGCCAGCAGCTTTCGGGACTTCCGACATTCACCCCTCCACTTT. Translation: CASSFRDFRHSPLHF.